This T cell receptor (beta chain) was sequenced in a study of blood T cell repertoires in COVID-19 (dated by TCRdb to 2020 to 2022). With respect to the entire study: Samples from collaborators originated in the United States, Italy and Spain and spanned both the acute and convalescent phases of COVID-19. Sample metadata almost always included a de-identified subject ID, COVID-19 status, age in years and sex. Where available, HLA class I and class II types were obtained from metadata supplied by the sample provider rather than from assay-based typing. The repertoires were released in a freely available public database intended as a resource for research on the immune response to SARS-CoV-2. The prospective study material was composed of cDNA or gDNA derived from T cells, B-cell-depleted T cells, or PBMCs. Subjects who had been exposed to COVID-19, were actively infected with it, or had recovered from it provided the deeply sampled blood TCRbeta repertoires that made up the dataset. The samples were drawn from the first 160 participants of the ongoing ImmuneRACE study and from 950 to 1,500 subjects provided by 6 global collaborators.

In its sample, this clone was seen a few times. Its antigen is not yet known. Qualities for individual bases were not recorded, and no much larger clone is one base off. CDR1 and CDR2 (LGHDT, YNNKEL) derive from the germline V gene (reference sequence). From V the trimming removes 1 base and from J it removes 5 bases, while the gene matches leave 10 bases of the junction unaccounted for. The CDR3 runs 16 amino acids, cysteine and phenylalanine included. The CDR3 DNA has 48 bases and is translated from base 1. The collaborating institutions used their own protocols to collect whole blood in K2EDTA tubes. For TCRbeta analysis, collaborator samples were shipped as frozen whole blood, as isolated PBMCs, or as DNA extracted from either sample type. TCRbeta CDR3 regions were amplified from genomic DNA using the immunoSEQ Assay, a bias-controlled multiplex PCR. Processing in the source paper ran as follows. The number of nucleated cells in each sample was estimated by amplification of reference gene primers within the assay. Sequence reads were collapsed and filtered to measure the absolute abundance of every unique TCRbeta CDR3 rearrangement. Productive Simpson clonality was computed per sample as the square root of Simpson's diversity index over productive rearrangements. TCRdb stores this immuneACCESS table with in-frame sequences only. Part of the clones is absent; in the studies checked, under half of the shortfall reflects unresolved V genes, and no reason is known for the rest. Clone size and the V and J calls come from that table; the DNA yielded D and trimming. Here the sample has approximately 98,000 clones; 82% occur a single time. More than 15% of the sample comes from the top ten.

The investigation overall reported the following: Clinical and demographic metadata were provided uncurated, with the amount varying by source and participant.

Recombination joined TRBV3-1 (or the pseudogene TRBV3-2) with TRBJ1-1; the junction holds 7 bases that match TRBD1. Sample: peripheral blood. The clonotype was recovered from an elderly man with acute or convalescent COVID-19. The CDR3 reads CASSQVLQGRKTEAFF. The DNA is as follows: TGTGCCAGCAGCCAAGTTTTACAGGGGCGGAAAACTGAAGCTTTCTTT.